One and the same sample provided the 28 T cell receptor beta chains below, sequenced in a study of CD4 T cells in relation to SARS-CoV-2 and coronaviruses. Clones were read by immunoSEQ multiplex PCR, and TCRdb kept only the in-frame ones, dropping some. Of about 21,000 clones listed, roughly 62% are singletons. These receptors lack a known antigen. Before the COVID-19 pandemic, during about 2010-2018, CD4+ T cells were taken from unexposed donors. The cells were cultured for over eight days before CD4+ T cells were isolated. Sequenced sample: CD4+ T cells from PBMCs, cultured in vitro. Every receptor here comes from a human donor in good health.

The V and J genes are TRBV5-1 and TRBJ2-7; D is perhaps TRBD1 (6 bases). From germline, CDR1 is SGHRS and CDR2 YFSETQ. This CDR3 comprises 15 residues. Trimming left V 4 bases short and J 2 bases short, with 16 bases between. In nucleotides, the CDR3 is TGCGCCAGCAGCGTTTCCCGGGACATCACCTACGAGCAGTACTTC. Amino acids: CASSVSRDITYEQYF.

The chain employs TRBV7-3 and TRBJ2-2, with TRBD1 identical over 9 bases. The CDR3 is made up of 14 amino acids. The ends lost 8 bases at V and 1 base at J; junction bases unmatched: 2. Germline V gene data show CDR1 as SGHTA and CDR2 as FQGTGA. CDR3 in amino acids: CASGGQGNTGELFF. Here the CDR3 DNA reads TGTGCCAGCGGGGGACAGGGGAACACCGGGGAGCTGTTTTTT. Full variable domain (rest looked up from reference TRBV7-3 and TRBJ2-2): GAGVSQTPSNKVTEKGKYVELRCDPISGHTALYWYRQSLGQGPEFLIYFQGTGAADDSGLPNDRFFAVRPEGSVSTLKIQRTERGDSAVYLCASGGQGNTGELFFGEGSRLTVL.

The V and J genes are TRBV15 and TRBJ2-1; 8 nucleotides match TRBD2. V lost 0 bases and J lost 6; bases outside the gene matches: 7. The CDR3 contains 16 residues. Germline CDR1 and CDR2: LNHNV and YYDKDF (reference sequence). The DNA for the CDR3 is TGTGCCACCAGCAGAGAGTCAGCGGGAGTAGTCAATGAGCAGTTCTTC. Its protein product is CATSRESAGVVNEQFF.

This clone was detected a few times. The CDR3 region has the DNA TGTGCCTGGATTGGGAGGACAGGGACAGGGGGAGGAGAGCAGTACTTC. It specifies CAWIGRTGTGGGEQYF. This sequence joins TRBV30 and TRBJ2-7; TRBD1 agrees at 11 bases. The trim removed 4 bases at V and 7 bases at J, leaving 15 bases unmatched. Germline values: CDR1 GTSNPN, CDR2 SVGIG (reference sequence). The CDR3 covers 16 residues.

This chain uses TRBV12-3 or TRBV12-4 with TRBJ1-1; D gene ambiguous. Between the trimmed V and J ends, which lost 3 bases and 6 bases, there was a span of 8 bases. The length of the CDR3 is 12 residues. CDR3 nucleotides: TGTGCCAGCAGTTTTTTGGGCTCTGAAGCTTTCTTT. Translation gives CASSFLGSEAFF.

DNA of the CDR3: TGTGCCAGCAGCGTAGGGACAGGGAGCTCCTACGAGCAGTACTTC. Translation: CASSVGTGSSYEQYF. V and J are TRBV9 and TRBJ2-7; 8 bases map to TRBD1. Germline trimming cut 0 bases from V and 0 bases from J; bases unmatched to any gene: 2. Germline V lookup: CDR1 SGDLS, CDR2 YYNGEE. The CDR3 runs 15 residues.

The chain combines TRBV29-1 with TRBJ2-1, with TRBD2 identical over 8 bases. The CDR3 loop spans 13 amino acids. The J segment lost 7 bases and the V segment lost 6 bases, leaving 8 bases of the junction unmatched. Looked up from germline, CDR1 is SQVTM and CDR2 is ANQGSEA. The CDR3: CSVARREVNEQFF. The CDR3 nucleotides are TGCAGCGTCGCCCGGCGGGAGGTGAATGAGCAGTTCTTC.

This clone was detected only a few times. V gene TRBV7-9 combines with J gene TRBJ1-5; D not certain. This CDR3 has 13 residues. Looked up from germline, CDR1 is SEHNR and CDR2 is FQNEAQ (reference sequence). V shed 3 bases and J shed 4 bases, with 7 bases lying between them. CDR3 residues: CASSLTYNQPQHF. The CDR3 DNA is TGTGCCAGCAGCTTGACATATAATCAGCCCCAGCATTTT.

This clone appeared a few times. The genes are TRBV6-5 and TRBJ1-5, with 8 bases lining up with TRBD1. Germline trimming cut 5 bases from V and 6 bases from J; bases unmatched to any gene: 9. CDR3 size: 15 residues. Germline V lookup: CDR1 MNHEY, CDR2 SVGAGI. The CDR3 spells CASSKPGGSGQPQHF. CDR3 sequence (DNA): TGTGCCAGCAGTAAACCAGGGGGCTCAGGTCAGCCCCAGCATTTT.

This clone was counted only a few times. The CDR3 sequence is CASSPGQTTDTQYF. The CDR3 DNA reads TGTGCCAGCAGCCCGGGACAAACCACAGATACGCAGTATTTT. The V and J genes are TRBV16 and TRBJ2-3, with D perhaps TRBD1 (6 bases). The CDR3 sequence is 14 residues long. Trimming pared 4 bases from V and 2 bases from J, leaving 10 bases between. Germline CDR1 KGHSY, CDR2 FQNENV.

This clone was counted a single time. The chain is built from TRBV7-2 and TRBJ2-2; D call uncertain. V shed 3 bases and J shed 3 bases, with 2 bases lying between them. There are 12 residues in the CDR3. Germline V CDR1 and CDR2: SGHTA, FQGNSA. The CDR3: CASSFYTGELFF. CDR3 in DNA: TGTGCCAGCAGCTTTTACACCGGGGAGCTGTTTTTT.

The V call is TRBV2, the J call TRBJ2-7, with 12 bases that match TRBD2. From germline, CDR1 is SNHLY and CDR2 FYNNEI. V shed 2 bases, J shed 5 bases, and the junction held 10 bases outside the gene matches. The CDR3 consists of 17 residues. The CDR3 DNA sequence: TGTGCCAGCAGTGAATGGGCTAGCGGGAGGGTAGTCCACGAGCAGTACTTC. Its protein is CASSEWASGRVVHEQYF. Using reference TRBV2 and TRBJ2-7 for the parts outside the CDR3, the full variable domain is EPEVTQTPSHQVTQMGQEVILRCVPISNHLYFYWYRQILGQKVEFLVSFYNNEISEKSEIFDDQFSVERPDGSNFTLKIRSTKLEDSAMYFCASSEWASGRVVHEQYFGPGTRLTVT.

The chain employs TRBV12-3 or TRBV12-4 and TRBJ2-4, with D uncertain. V was shortened by 7 bases and J by 6 bases, with 13 bases between the two germline ends. The CDR3 extends over 13 amino acids. The CDR3 nucleotides read TGTGCCAGCACCCCCTTCATGGGAAACATTCAGTACTTC. It codes for CASTPFMGNIQYF.

This clone has more than one count but fewer than ten. The chain is built from TRBV3-1 (or the pseudogene TRBV3-2) and TRBJ1-1; D ambiguous. V was cut by 4 bases and J by 4 bases, with 16 bases left in between. The CDR3 loop spans 15 amino acids. CDR1 and CDR2 from the germline V gene are LGHDT and YNNKEL (reference sequence). CDR3 residues: CASSLGSEGGTEAFF. DNA of the CDR3: TGTGCCAGCAGCCTCGGATCGGAGGGAGGCACTGAAGCTTTCTTT.

A single count supports this clone. This chain links TRBV3-1 (or the pseudogene TRBV3-2) with TRBJ2-7; 9 nucleotides line up with TRBD1. Germline lookup yields CDR1 LGHDT and CDR2 YNNKEL (reference sequence). The CDR3 runs to 19 residues. The junction had 14 bases not matched to a gene; V was cut back by 2 bases and J by 0 bases. The chain's CDR3 is CASSQRNRGRIGGSYEQYF. CDR3 nucleotides: TGTGCCAGCAGCCAAAGGAACAGGGGGCGCATAGGAGGCTCCTACGAGCAGTACTTC.

This clone was counted a few times. The rearrangement links TRBV5-1 to TRBJ2-7, with 7 positions matching TRBD1. The germline V gene encodes CDR1 SGHRS and CDR2 YFSETQ. After removal of 2 bases from V and 1 base from J, the junction contained 6 bases not matched to a gene. This CDR3 comprises 15 residues. CDR3 region: CASSFLGGESYEQYF. In DNA form, the CDR3 reads TGCGCCAGCAGCTTCCTAGGGGGCGAATCCTACGAGCAGTACTTC. The full variable domain, with the rest looked up from reference TRBV5-1 and TRBJ2-7, is KAGVTQTPRYLIKTRGQQVTLSCSPISGHRSVSWYQQTPGQGLQFLFEYFSETQRNKGNFPGRFSGRQFSNSRSEMNVSTLELGDSALYLCASSFLGGESYEQYFGPGTRLTVT.

V is TRBV11-3 and J is TRBJ1-1, with unresolved D. This CDR3 has 13 amino acids. Germline V gene data show CDR1 as SGHNT and CDR2 as YENEEA. The V end was cut by 3 bases, the J end by 1 base, with 6 bases between. The CDR3 bases are TGTGCCAGCAGCTTGACCGAGAACACTGAAGCTTTCTTT. This translates into CASSLTENTEAFF.

There are a few counts of this clone. In DNA, the CDR3 is TGCAGCGTGGCGACAGGGGCGGCTGGAAACACCATATATTTT. It translates to CSVATGAAGNTIYF. The rearrangement links TRBV29-1 to TRBJ1-3; 8 nucleotides align to TRBD1. Germline CDR1 and CDR2: SQVTM and ANQGSEA. After removal of 6 bases from V and 2 bases from J, the junction contained 6 bases not matched to a gene. The CDR3 runs to 14 residues.

The CDR3 reads CASSPSQDYGYTF. The CDR3 DNA sequence: TGTGCCAGCAGCCCAAGCCAAGACTATGGCTACACCTTC. J is TRBJ1-2 and V is TRBV7-9, with D uncertain. The length of the CDR3 is 13 residues. CDR1 SEHNR and CDR2 FQNEAQ come from the germline V gene (reference sequence). V shed 5 bases and J shed 3 bases, with 10 bases lying between them.

This clone was observed a handful of times. The J gene is TRBJ2-2, the V gene TRBV7-3; TRBD2 is a possible D gene (6 bases). V lost 4 bases and J 0 bases, leaving 15 bases between the germline ends. Per germline, CDR1 SGHTA and CDR2 FQGTGA. The CDR3 is 17 amino acids. The CDR3 coding sequence is TGTGCCAGCAGCTCCAGCCCTAGCGCCGCGAACACCGGGGAGCTGTTTTTT. It specifies CASSSSPSAANTGELFF.

This clone has just a few counts. The gene calls are TRBV6-5 and TRBJ1-6, with D hard to call. CDR1 and CDR2 (germline): MNHEY, SVGAGI. This CDR3 is built from 14 residues. The ends were cut back, 5 bases at V and 0 bases at J, with 5 bases in the middle. The CDR3 DNA follows: TGTGCCAGCAGTCCGGGCTCCTATAATTCACCCCTCCACTTT. Amino acid sequence: CASSPGSYNSPLHF.

The V and J genes are TRBV10-1 and TRBJ1-5; D not certain. CDR3 length: 13 residues. Germline V gives CDR1 WNHNN, CDR2 SYGVQD (reference sequence). V was pared by 11 bases and J by 5 bases, with 16 bases between. In DNA, the CDR3 is TGCGCCCGTGGGAGACACCGCCATCAGCCCCAGCATTTT. Protein: CARGRHRHQPQHF.

V and J are TRBV11-2 and TRBJ2-7; TRBD1 agrees at 8 bases. CDR3 length: 15 residues. Looked up from germline, CDR1 is SGHAT and CDR2 is FQNNGV. The V gene end was trimmed by 3 bases and the J gene end by 2 bases; junction bases not matched to a gene: 6. CDR3 sequence reads: CASSFKPDRAYEQYF. CDR3 DNA sequence: TGTGCCAGCAGCTTTAAACCGGACAGGGCCTACGAGCAGTACTTC.

J is TRBJ1-4 and V is TRBV10-2, with 7 positions matching TRBD1. The CDR3 is 18 amino acids. V lost 11 bases to trimming and J lost 0 bases; unmatched junction nucleotides: 18. In germline, CDR1 is WSHSY, CDR2 SAAADI. The CDR3: CAQQSRDSPVATNEKLFF. The DNA for the CDR3 is TGCGCCCAGCAGAGTAGGGACAGCCCAGTTGCAACTAATGAAAAACTGTTTTTT.

The V gene is TRBV7-8, the J gene TRBJ2-6, with D possibly TRBD1 on 5 matching bases. Germline V gene sequence: CDR1 SGHVS, CDR2 FQNEAQ. The CDR3 runs to 16 residues. V was cut by 5 bases and J by 4 bases, with 15 bases left in between. CDR3 in amino acids: CASSQSGFTGANVLTF. The CDR3 DNA reads TGTGCCAGCAGCCAATCAGGGTTTACGGGGGCCAACGTCCTGACTTTC.

The genes are TRBV7-6 and TRBJ2-5; D perhaps matches TRBD2 (6 bases). V lost 5 bases and J 0 bases, leaving 19 bases between the germline ends. This CDR3 is 17 amino acids long. Germline assignment: CDR1 SGHVS and CDR2 FNYEAQ. CDR3 nucleotide sequence: TGTGCCAGCAGCAGGAGAGGGCGGGGCGTGTACCAAGAGACCCAGTACTTC. Translated: CASSRRGRGVYQETQYF.

The chain is built from TRBV5-6 and TRBJ2-1; D is perhaps TRBD2 (5 bases). CDR1 is SGHDT and CDR2 is YYEEEE in the germline V gene. The CDR3 length is 14 residues. V lost 2 bases and J lost 0, with 6 bases in between. The DNA of the CDR3 is TGTGCCAGCAGCTTAGGGAGCTCCTACAATGAGCAGTTCTTC. Protein sequence: CASSLGSSYNEQFF.

This chain joins TRBV2 and TRBJ2-1, with 16 bases aligning to TRBD2. The CDR3 is 15 residues long. The junction had 5 bases not matched to a gene; V was cut back by 7 bases and J by 8 bases. CDR1 and CDR2 (germline): SNHLY, FYNNEI. The CDR3 sequence is CASNSGLAGGYEQFF. The CDR3 bases are TGTGCCAGCAACTCGGGACTAGCGGGGGGGTATGAGCAGTTCTTC.